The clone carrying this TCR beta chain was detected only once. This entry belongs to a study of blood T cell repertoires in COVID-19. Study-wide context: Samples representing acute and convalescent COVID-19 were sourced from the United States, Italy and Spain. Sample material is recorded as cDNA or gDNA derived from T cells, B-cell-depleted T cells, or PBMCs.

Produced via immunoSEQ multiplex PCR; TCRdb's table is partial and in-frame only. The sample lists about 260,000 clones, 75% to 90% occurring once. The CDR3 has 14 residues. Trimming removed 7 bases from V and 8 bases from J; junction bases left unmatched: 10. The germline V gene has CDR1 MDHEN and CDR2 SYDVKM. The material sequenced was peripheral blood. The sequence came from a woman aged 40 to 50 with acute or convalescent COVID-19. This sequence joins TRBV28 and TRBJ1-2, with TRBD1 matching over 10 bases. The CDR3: CASTYRDRGGGYTF. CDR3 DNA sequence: TGTGCCAGCACTTACCGGGACAGGGGCGGGGGCTACACCTTC.